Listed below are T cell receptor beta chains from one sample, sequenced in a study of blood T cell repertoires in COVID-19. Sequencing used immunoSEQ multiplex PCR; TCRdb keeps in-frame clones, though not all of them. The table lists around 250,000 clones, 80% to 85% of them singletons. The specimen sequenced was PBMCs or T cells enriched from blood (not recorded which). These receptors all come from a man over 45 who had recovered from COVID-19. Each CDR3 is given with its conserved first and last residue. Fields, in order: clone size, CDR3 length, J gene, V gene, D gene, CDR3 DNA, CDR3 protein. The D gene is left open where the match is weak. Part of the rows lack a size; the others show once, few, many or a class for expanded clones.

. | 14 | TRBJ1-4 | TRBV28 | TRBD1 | TGTGCCAGCAGTCGACAGGGGGCATTTGAAAAACTGTTTTTT | CASSRQGAFEKLFF
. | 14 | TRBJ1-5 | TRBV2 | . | TGTGCCAGCAGTGTGGCAGGGGTTGCTCAGCCCCAGCATTTT | CASSVAGVAQPQHF
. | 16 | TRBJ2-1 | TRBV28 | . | TGTGCCAGCAGTAGCGGCGGCAGGCGGATTCACAATGAGCAGTTCTTC | CASSSGGRRIHNEQFF
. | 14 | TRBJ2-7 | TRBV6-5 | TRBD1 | TGTGCCAGCCGGGACAGGGTTTTTATCGACGAGCAGTACTTC | CASRDRVFIDEQYF
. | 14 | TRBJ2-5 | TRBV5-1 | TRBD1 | TGCGCCAGCAGCTTGAGACAGGGGCGGGAGACCCAGTACTTC | CASSLRQGRETQYF
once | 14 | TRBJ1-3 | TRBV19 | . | TGTGCCAGTAGACAGGTCGTCTCTGGAAACACCATATATTTT | CASRQVVSGNTIYF
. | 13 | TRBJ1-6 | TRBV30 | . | TGTGCCTGGAGTGCCAGGGTAGGTTCACCCCTCCACTTT | CAWSARVGSPLHF
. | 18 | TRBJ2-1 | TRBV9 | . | TGTGCCAACAGCTCCCCGGCGGGGGCAGGATCCTACTACAATGAGCAGTTCTTC | CANSSPAGAGSYYNEQFF
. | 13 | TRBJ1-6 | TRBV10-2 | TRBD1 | TGCGCCAGCGGCGGACAGGGAAACTCACCCCTCCACTTT | CASGGQGNSPLHF
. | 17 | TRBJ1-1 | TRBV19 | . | TGTGCCAGTAGTATAGGCCGGGACACGAGACCGAACACTGAAGCTTTCTTT | CASSIGRDTRPNTEAFF
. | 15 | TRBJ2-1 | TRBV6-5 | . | TGTGCCAGCAGTTATGGAGGGCTCCGTTACAATGAGCAGTTCTTC | CASSYGGLRYNEQFF
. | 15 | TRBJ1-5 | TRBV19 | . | TGTGCCAGTACCTCGGGGGACGGACGCAATCAGCCCCAGCATTTT | CASTSGDGRNQPQHF
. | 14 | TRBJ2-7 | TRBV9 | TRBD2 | TGTGCCAGCAGCCCGTGGCGGGAGGTCTACGAGCAGTACTTC | CASSPWREVYEQYF
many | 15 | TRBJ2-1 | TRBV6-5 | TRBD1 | TGTGCCAGCAGGGCCGGGACAGTCCAGGCCAATGAGCAGTTCTTC | CASRAGTVQANEQFF
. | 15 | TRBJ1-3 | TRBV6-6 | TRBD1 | TGTGCCAGCAGTTACGGACAGGGAAACGGAAACACCATATATTTT | CASSYGQGNGNTIYF
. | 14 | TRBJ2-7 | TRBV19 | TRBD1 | TGTGCCAGTAGTGTTGCAGGGGGCTCCTACGAGCAGTACTTC | CASSVAGGSYEQYF
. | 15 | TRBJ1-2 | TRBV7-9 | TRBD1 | TGTGCCAGCAGCGACCCGGGACAGGGCACCTATGGCTACACCTTC | CASSDPGQGTYGYTF
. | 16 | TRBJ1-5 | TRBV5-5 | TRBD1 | TGTGCCAGCAGCACCCAACCGTCAGGGGGAGGTCAGCCCCAGCATTTT | CASSTQPSGGGQPQHF
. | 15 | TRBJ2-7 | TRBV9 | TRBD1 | TGTGCCAGCAGCGTAGGAGGGACAGAAACTTACGAGCAGTACTTC | CASSVGGTETYEQYF
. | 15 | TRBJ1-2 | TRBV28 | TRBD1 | TGTGCCAGCAGCCAGACGGGACAGGGGAACTATGGCTACACCTTC | CASSQTGQGNYGYTF
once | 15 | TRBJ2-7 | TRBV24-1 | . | TGTGCCACCAGTGATCCGCGGTGGGGAGGCGACGAGCAGTACTTC | CATSDPRWGGDEQYF
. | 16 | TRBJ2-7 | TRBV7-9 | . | TGTGCCAGCAGCTTAGGCGAGCGGACAGCGGCCAACGAGCAGTACTTC | CASSLGERTAANEQYF
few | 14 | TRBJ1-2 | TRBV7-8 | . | TGTGCCAGCAGCTTGGTCGGGGGAGACTATGGCTACACCTTC | CASSLVGGDYGYTF
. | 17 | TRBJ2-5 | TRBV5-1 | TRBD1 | TGCGCCAGCAGCTTTAGTGCAGGGGGCAGGTATCAAGAGACCCAGTACTTC | CASSFSAGGRYQETQYF
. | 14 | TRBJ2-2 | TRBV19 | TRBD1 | TGTGCCACCCTGGGACAGGCCAACACCGGGGAGCTGTTTTTT | CATLGQANTGELFF
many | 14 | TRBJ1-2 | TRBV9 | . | TGTGCCAGCAGCTCCACACAGCCTCGGGGGGGCTACACCTTC | CASSSTQPRGGYTF
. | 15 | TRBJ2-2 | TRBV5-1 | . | TGCGCCAGCAGCTTGGACGGGGGAGACACCGGGGAGCTGTTTTTT | CASSLDGGDTGELFF
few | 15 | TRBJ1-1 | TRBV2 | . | TGTGCCAGCTTGTCCACGGGACACGGCGGCACTGAAGCTTTCTTT | CASLSTGHGGTEAFF
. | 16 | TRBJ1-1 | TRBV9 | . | TGTGCCAGCAGCGTAGCTTTGGGTCCCGGGGACACTGAAGCTTTCTTT | CASSVALGPGDTEAFF
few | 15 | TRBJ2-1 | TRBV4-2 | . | TGTGCCAGCAGCCAAGATTCGGGTTGGGAGAATGAGCAGTTCTTC | CASSQDSGWENEQFF
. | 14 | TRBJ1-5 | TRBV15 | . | TGTGCCACCAGCAGAGGGGGGCGCAATCAGCCCCAGCATTTT | CATSRGGRNQPQHF
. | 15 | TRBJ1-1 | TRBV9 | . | TGTGCCAGCAGCGTGGCCGGGGGGGTGAACACTGAAGCTTTCTTT | CASSVAGGVNTEAFF
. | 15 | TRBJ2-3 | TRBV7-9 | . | TGTGCCAGCAGCTTAGATTTAGGGGCTTTAGATACGCAGTATTTT | CASSLDLGALDTQYF
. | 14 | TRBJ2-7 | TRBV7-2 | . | TGTGCCAGCAGTTACGGACTGGGTACCTACGAGCAGTACTTC | CASSYGLGTYEQYF
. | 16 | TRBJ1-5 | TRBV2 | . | TGTGCCAGCAGGGGGCCCCTTGGACTAGGGGATCAGCCCCAGCATTTT | CASRGPLGLGDQPQHF
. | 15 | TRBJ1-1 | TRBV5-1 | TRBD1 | TGCGCCAGCAGCCCCTCCGGGACAGGGAACACTGAAGCTTTCTTT | CASSPSGTGNTEAFF
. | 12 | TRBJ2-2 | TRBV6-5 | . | TGTGCCAGCAGACTACGGGACGGGGAGCTGTTTTTT | CASRLRDGELFF
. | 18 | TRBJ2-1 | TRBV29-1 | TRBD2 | TGCAGCGTTGACCTGGGGACTAGCGGGAGGTTCCCCTACAATGAGCAGTTCTTC | CSVDLGTSGRFPYNEQFF
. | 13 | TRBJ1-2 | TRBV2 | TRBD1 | TGTGCCAGCAGTGGACAGGGGTTCGATGGCTACACCTTC | CASSGQGFDGYTF
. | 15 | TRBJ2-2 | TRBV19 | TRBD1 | TGTGCCAGTGGAATAACAGGGGCTAAAGGCGGGGAGCTGTTTTTT | CASGITGAKGGELFF
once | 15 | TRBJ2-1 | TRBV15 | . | TGTGCCACCAGCTCAGATAAACAAGGAACTAGTGAGCAGTTCTTC | CATSSDKQGTSEQFF
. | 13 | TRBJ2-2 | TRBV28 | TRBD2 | TGTGCCAGCAGTTTCGGGGGGACCGGGGAGCTGTTTTTT | CASSFGGTGELFF
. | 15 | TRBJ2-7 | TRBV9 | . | TGTGCCAGCAGCCCCCAGGGGCGAGGGGGCTACGAGCAGTACTTC | CASSPQGRGGYEQYF
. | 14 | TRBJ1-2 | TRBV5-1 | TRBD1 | TGCGCCAGCAGCCTGGACAGGGGTGGCTATGGCTACACCTTC | CASSLDRGGYGYTF
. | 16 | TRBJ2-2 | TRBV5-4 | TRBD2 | TGTGCCAGCAGCTTGGATGGCGGGGGGGCTGCCGGGGAGCTGTTTTTT | CASSLDGGGAAGELFF
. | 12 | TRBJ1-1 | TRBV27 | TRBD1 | TGTGCCAGCAGTTCGGGACAGTTTGAAGCTTTCTTT | CASSSGQFEAFF
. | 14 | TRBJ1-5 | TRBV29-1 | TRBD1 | TGCAGCGTTGTAGGGACAGGGGGTGATCAGCCCCAGCATTTT | CSVVGTGGDQPQHF
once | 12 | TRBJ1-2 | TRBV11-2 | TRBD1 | TGTGCCAGCAGCCGCGACAGGGATGGCTACACCTTC | CASSRDRDGYTF